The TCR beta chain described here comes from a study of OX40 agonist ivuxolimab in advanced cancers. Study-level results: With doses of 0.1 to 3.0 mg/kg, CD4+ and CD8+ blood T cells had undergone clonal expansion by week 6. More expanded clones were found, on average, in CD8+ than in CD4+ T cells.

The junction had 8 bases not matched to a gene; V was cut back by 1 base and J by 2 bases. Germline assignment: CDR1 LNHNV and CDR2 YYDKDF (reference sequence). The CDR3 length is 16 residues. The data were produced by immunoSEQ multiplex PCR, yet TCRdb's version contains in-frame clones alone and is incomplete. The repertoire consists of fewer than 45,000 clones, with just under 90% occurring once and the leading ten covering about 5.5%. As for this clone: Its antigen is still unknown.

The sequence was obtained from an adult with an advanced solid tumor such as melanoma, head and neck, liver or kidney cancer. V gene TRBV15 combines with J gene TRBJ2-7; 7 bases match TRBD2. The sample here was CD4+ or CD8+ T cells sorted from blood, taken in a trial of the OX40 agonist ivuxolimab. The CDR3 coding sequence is TGTGCCACCAGCAGAGGGCTAGCGGTTCTTCCCTACGAGCAGTACTTC. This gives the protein CATSRGLAVLPYEQYF.